This paragraph reports one TCR beta chain. This CDR3 is 16 amino acids long. In germline, CDR1 is MNHNY, CDR2 SVGAGI (reference sequence). V dropped 2 bases and J dropped 9 bases, with 19 bases sitting between them. The sample comes from a study of blood T cell repertoires in COVID-19. Whole-study context: The United States, Italy and Spain provided the acute and convalescent COVID-19 samples. PBMCs, B-cell-depleted T cells, or T cells provided the cDNA or gDNA that made up the material.

In the study's own analysis: From reference gene primer amplification, estimates of nucleated cell counts were derived. Data came from immunoSEQ multiplex PCR; TCRdb stores just in-frame clones and leaves some out. The D gene and trimming were derived from the DNA, and the V and J assignments and clone size from that table. The sample carries around 50,000 clones, more than 75% recorded once. The receptor comes from a woman older than 75 with acute or convalescent COVID-19. The chain uses TRBV6-6 and TRBJ2-2; D is undetermined. Sequencing used peripheral blood. CDR3 protein: CASSYSPLFSRRELFF. CDR3 nucleotides: TGTGCCAGCAGTTACAGCCCTCTTTTCTCTAGGAGGGAGCTGTTTTTT.